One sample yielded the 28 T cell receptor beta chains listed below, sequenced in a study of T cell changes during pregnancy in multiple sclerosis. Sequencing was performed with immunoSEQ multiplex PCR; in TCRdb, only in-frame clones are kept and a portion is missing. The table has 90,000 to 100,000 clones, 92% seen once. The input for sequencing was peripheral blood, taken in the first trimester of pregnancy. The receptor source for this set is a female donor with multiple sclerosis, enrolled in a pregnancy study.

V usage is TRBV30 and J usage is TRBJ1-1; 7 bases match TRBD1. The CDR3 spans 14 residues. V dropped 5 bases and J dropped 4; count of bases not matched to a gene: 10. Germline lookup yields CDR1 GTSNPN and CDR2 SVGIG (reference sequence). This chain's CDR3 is CAWHPWAGGTEAFF. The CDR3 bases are TGTGCCTGGCACCCTTGGGCAGGGGGCACTGAAGCTTTCTTT.

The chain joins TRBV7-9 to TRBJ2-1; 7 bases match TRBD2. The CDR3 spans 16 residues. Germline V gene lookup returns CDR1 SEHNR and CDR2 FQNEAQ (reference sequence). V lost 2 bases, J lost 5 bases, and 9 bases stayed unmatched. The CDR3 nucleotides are TGTGCCAGCAGCTTAAGGGGCGGGAGTGGCGACAATGAGCAGTTCTTC. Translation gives CASSLRGGSGDNEQFF.

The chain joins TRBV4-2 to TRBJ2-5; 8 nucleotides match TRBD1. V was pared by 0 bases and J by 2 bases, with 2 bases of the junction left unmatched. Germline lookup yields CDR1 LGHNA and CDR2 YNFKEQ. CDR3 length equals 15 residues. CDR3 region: CASSQERQGQETQYF. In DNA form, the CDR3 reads TGTGCCAGCAGCCAAGAAAGACAGGGGCAAGAGACCCAGTACTTC.

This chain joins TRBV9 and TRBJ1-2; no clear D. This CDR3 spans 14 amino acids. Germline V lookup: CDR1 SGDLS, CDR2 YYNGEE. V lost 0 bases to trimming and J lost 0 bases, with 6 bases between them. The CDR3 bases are TGTGCCAGCAGCGTAGACAGCCCTAACTATGGCTACACCTTC. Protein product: CASSVDSPNYGYTF.

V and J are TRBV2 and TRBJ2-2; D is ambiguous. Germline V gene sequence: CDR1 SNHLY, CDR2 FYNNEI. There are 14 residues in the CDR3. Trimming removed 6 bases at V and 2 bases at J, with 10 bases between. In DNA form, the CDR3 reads TGTGCCAGCAGAGATCTACTAAACACCGGGGAGCTGTTTTTT. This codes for CASRDLLNTGELFF.

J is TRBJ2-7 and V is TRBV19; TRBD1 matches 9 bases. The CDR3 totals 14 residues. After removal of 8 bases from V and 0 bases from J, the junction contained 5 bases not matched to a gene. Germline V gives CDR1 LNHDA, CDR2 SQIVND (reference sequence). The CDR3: CASEAGQGSYEQYF. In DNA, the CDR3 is TGTGCCAGTGAGGCGGGACAGGGCTCCTACGAGCAGTACTTC.

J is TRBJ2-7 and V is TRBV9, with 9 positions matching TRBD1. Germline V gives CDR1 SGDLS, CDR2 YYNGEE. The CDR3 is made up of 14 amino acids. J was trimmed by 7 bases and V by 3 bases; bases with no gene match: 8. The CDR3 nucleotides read TGTGCCAGCAGCGGAGACAGGGGGTTGCGGGAGCAGTACTTC. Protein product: CASSGDRGLREQYF.

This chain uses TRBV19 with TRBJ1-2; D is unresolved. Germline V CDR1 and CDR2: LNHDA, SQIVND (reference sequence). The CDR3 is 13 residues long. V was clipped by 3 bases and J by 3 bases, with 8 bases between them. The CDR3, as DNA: TGTGCCAGTAGTATGAGCGGGCACTATGGCTACACCTTC. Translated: CASSMSGHYGYTF.

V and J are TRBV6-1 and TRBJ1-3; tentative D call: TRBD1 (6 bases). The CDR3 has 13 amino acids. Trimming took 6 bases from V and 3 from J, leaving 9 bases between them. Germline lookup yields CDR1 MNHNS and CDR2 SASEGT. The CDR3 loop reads CASSKDSGNTIYF. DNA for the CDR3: TGTGCCAGCAGCAAGGACAGTGGAAACACCATATATTTT.

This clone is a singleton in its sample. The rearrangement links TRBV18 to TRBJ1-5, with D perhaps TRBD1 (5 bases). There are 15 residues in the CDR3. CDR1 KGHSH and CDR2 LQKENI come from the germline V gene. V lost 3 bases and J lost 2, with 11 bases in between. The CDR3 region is CASSPYDSGNQPQHF. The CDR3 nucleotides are TGTGCCAGCTCACCGTATGACAGTGGCAATCAGCCCCAGCATTTT.

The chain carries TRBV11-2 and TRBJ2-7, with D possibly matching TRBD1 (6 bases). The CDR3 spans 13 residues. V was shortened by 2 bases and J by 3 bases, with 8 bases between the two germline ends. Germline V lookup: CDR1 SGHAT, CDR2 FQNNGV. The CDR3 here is CASSLRTVYEQYF. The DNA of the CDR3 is TGTGCCAGCAGCTTAAGGACAGTCTACGAGCAGTACTTC.

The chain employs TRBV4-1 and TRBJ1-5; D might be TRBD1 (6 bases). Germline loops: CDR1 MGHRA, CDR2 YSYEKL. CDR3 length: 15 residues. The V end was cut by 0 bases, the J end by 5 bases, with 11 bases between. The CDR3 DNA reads TGCGCCAGCAGCCAAGACTCTGCAGGGGATCAGCCCCAGCATTTT. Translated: CASSQDSAGDQPQHF.

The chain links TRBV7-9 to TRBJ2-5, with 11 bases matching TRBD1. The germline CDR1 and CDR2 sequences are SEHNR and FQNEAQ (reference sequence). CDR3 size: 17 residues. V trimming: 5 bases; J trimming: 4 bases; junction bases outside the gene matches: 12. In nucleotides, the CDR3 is TGTGCCAGCAGCACCCGGGACAGGGGGACGGGAGGAGAGACCCAGTACTTC. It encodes CASSTRDRGTGGETQYF.

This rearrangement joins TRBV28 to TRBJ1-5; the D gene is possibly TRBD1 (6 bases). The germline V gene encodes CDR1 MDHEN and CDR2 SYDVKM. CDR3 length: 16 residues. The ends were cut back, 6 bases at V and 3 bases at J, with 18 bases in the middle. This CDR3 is CASRHRDTRVNQPQHF. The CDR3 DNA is TGTGCCAGCAGACACCGGGACACTCGCGTCAATCAGCCCCAGCATTTT.

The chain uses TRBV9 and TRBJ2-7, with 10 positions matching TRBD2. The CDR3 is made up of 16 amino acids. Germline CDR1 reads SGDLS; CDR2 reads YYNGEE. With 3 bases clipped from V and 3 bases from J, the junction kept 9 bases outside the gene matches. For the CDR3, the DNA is TGTGCCAGCAGCGCCGACGCATCTAGCGGGAGCTACGAGCAGTACTTC. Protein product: CASSADASSGSYEQYF.

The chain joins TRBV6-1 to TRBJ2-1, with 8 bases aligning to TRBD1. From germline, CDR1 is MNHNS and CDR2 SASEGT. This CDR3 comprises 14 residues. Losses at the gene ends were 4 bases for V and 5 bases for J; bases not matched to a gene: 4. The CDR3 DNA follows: TGTGCCAGCAGTGTCAGGACAGGGCACAATGAGCAGTTCTTC. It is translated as CASSVRTGHNEQFF.

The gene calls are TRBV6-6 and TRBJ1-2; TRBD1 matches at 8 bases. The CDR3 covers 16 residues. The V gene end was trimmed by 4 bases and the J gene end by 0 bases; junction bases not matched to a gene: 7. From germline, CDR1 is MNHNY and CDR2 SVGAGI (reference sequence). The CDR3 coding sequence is TGTGCCAGCAGTTCCGGACAGGGACGGGCTAACTATGGCTACACCTTC. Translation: CASSSGQGRANYGYTF.

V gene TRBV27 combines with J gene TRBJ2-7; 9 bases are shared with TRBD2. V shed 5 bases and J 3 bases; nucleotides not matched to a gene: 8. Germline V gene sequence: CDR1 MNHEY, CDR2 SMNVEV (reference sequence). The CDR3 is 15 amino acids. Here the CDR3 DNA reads TGTGCCAGCAGTACCCGTAGCGGGAGTGTCTACGAGCAGTACTTC. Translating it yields CASSTRSGSVYEQYF.

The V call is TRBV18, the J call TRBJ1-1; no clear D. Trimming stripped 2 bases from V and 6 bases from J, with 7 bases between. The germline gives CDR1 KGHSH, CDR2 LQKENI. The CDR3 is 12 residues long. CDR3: CASSPGLAEAFF. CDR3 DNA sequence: TGTGCCAGCTCACCAGGGCTGGCTGAAGCTTTCTTT.

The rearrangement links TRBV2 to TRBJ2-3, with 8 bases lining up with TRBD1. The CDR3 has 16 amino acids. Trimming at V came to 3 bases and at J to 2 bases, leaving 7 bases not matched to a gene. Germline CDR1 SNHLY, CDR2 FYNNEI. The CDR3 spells CASSDYGTGDTDTQYF. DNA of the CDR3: TGTGCCAGCAGTGACTACGGGACAGGAGACACAGATACGCAGTATTTT.

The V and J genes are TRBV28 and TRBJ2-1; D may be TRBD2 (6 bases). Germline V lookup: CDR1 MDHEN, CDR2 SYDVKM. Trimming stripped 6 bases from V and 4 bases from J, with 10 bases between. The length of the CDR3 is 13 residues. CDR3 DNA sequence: TGTGCCAGCAGGCTAGCGCGATACAATGAGCAGTTCTTC. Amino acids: CASRLARYNEQFF.

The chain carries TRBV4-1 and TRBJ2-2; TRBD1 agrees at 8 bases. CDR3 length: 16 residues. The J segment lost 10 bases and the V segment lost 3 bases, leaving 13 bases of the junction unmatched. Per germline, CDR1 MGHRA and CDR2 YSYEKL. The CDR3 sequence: CASSHPLSDRALELFF. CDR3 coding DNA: TGCGCCAGCAGCCACCCACTTTCGGACAGGGCATTGGAGCTGTTTTTT.

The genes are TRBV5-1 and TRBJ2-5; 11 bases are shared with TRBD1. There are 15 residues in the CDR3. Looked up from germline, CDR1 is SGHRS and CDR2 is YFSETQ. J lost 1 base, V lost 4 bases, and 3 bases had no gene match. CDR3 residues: CASSLGTGGQETQYF. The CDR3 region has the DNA TGCGCCAGCAGCCTAGGGACAGGGGGCCAAGAGACCCAGTACTTC.

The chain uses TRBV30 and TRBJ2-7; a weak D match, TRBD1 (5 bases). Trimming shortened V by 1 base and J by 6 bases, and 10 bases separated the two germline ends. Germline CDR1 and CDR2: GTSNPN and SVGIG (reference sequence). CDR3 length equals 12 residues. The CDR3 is CAWSAGILEQYF. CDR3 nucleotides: TGTGCCTGGAGTGCAGGGATTCTCGAGCAGTACTTC.

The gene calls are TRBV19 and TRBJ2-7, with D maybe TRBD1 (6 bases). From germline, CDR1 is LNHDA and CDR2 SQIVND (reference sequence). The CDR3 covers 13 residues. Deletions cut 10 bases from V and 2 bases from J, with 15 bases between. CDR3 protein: CATTGQPAYEQYF. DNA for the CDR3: TGTGCCACAACCGGACAGCCCGCCTACGAGCAGTACTTC.

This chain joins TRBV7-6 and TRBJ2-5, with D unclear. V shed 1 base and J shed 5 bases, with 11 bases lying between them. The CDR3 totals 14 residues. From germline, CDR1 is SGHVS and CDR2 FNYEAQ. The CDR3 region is CASSLDGRAETQYF. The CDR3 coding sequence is TGTGCCAGCAGCTTAGATGGTAGAGCGGAGACCCAGTACTTC.

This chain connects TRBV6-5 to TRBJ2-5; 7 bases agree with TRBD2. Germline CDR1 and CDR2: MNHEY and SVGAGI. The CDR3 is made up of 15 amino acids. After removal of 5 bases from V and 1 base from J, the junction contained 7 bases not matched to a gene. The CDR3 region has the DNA TGTGCCAGCAGTCCCTTATCTAGCGGCCAAGAGACCCAGTACTTC. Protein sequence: CASSPLSSGQETQYF.

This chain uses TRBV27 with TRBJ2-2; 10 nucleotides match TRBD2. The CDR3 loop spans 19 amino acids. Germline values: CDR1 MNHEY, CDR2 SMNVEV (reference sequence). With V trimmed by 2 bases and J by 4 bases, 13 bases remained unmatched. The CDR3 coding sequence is TGTGCCAGCAGTTTACTGGGACAAAGAAGGACTAGCGGCACCGGGGAGCTGTTTTTT. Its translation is CASSLLGQRRTSGTGELFF.